The 5 T cell receptor beta chains reported below all come from one sample, sequenced in a study of OX40 agonist ivuxolimab in advanced cancers. The method was immunoSEQ multiplex PCR; TCRdb's version includes in-frame clones alone and lacks a portion of them. This repertoire shows tens of thousands of clones, approximately 88% found once; its top ten account for 4.5% to 5.5%. Sequencing was performed on CD4+ or CD8+ T cells sorted from blood, taken in a trial of the OX40 agonist ivuxolimab. These receptors originate from an adult with an advanced solid tumor such as melanoma, head and neck, liver or kidney cancer.

The chain uses TRBV6-1 and TRBJ2-4; 8 nucleotides align to TRBD1. The CDR3 is 15 residues long. CDR1 is MNHNS, CDR2 SASEGT, per germline. The V and J ends lost 3 bases and 8 bases, in that order; junction bases with no gene match: 9. CDR3 nucleotide sequence: TGTGCCAGCAGTGAGGACAGGGTCCAAGGGGACATTCAGTACTTC. It codes for CASSEDRVQGDIQYF.

The chain couples TRBV5-4 to TRBJ1-3; no clear D. Trimming cost V 0 bases and J 0 bases, with 16 bases left between them. Germline loops: CDR1 SGHNT, CDR2 YYREEE (reference sequence). The CDR3 sequence is 18 residues long. As DNA, the CDR3 is TGTGCCAGCAGCTTGGCAGGAGTGGTATATAACTCTGGAAACACCATATATTTT. Residues: CASSLAGVVYNSGNTIYF.

As regards this clone: Different DNA sequences within this sample yield the same CDR3. The chain carries TRBV7-2 and TRBJ2-1; D not resolved. CDR1 and CDR2 (germline): SGHTA, FQGNSA. Between the trimmed V and J ends, which lost 1 base and 5 bases, there was a span of 6 bases. CDR3 length: 13 amino acids. The CDR3 region has the DNA TGTGCCAGCAGCTTAGGACCAAACAATGAGCAGTTCTTC. This translates into CASSLGPNNEQFF.

The chain couples TRBV7-2 to TRBJ2-7; no definite D call. The CDR3 is 11 residues long. Germline CDR1 SGHTA, CDR2 FQGNSA. V was clipped by 5 bases and J by 2 bases, with 4 bases between them. The chain's CDR3 is CASSPPYEQYF. CDR3 nucleotides: TGTGCCAGCAGCCCCCCCTACGAGCAGTACTTC.

This clone was seen a handful of times. This chain joins TRBV15 and TRBJ1-3; 7 positions agree with TRBD1. The CDR3 consists of 17 residues. The V gene's germline CDR1 is LNHNV and CDR2 YYDKDF (reference sequence). Trimming cost V 3 bases and J 0 bases; bases outside gene matches: 8. CDR3 sequence reads: CATSSKTGTYSGNTIYF. The CDR3 region has the DNA TGTGCCACCAGCAGCAAGACAGGGACCTACTCTGGAAACACCATATATTTT.